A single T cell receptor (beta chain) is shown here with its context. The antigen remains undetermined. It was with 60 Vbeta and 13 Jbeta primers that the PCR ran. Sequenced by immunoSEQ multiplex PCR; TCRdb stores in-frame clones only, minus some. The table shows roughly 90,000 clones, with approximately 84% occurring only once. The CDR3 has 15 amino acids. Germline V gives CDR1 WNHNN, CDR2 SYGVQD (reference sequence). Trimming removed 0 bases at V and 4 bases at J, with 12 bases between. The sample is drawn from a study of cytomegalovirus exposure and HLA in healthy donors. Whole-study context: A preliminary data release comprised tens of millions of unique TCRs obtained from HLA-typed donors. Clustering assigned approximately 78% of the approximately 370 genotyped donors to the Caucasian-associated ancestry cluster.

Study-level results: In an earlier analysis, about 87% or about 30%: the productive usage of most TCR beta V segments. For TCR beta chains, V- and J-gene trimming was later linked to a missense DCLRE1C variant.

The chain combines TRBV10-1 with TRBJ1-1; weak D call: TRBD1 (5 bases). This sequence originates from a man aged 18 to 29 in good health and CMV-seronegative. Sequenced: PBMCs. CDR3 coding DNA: TGCGCCAGCAGTGAGTCTCGGCCCGGGGGCACTGAAGCTTTCTTT. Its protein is CASSESRPGGTEAFF.